This T cell receptor (beta chain) was sequenced during a study of CD8 T cells in Susac syndrome. Study findings and constraints: The study's TCR sequencing and HLA analysis drew on a certain number of individuals. That number was acknowledged as relatively small.

Reverse transcription of roughly 0.5 to 1 ug RNA used random hexamers. Multiplex immunoSEQ PCR targeted 54 Vbeta and 13 Jbeta TCR beta segments. One entry per CDR3 protein results from TCRdb running MiXCR on the immunoSEQ multiplex PCR reads. Of 80,000 or so distinct CDR3 sequences in the sample, 90% to 95% are singletons; the top ten hold about 0.3%. Note on this clonotype: Its antigen remains unidentified.

This CDR3 spans 17 amino acids. Germline trimming cut 6 bases from V and 3 bases from J; bases unmatched to any gene: 16. In germline, CDR1 is MNHEY, CDR2 SMNVEV (reference sequence). The study sequenced TCR beta in blood CD8+ and CD4+ T cells. Negative isolation yielded CD8+ and CD4+ T cells; FACS enriched TEMRA cells. The TCR sequence derives from a human donor in good health. Sequencing used CD8+ T cells from PBMCs. The chain joins TRBV27 to TRBJ1-2, with TRBD1 matching over 7 bases. CDR3 residues: CASSPFRGALADYGYTF. The CDR3 DNA reads as TGTGCCAGCAGCCCTTTCAGGGGGGCCCTTGCCGACTATGGCTACACCTTC.